This T cell receptor (beta chain) was recovered during a study of T cells in Graves' hyperthyroidism and ophthalmopathy (dated by TCRdb to about 2019). For context, the study as a whole: Peripheral blood samples were taken at initial diagnosis, before any treatment was given. Prospective prediction of ophthalmopathy was tested in an independent validation cohort consisting of under 20 hyperthyroidism patients and 17 patients who later progressed to ophthalmopathy. To identify distinguishing TCR V-J signatures, a discovery cohort of 100 patients was used, comprising some 43 with Graves' ophthalmopathy and some 57 with stable Graves' hyperthyroidism. The paper describes TCR Vbeta CDR3 sequencing of 140 or so peripheral blood samples, made up of fewer than 50 ophthalmopathy patients, 70 to 80 hyperthyroidism patients and roughly 17 progressor patients. Once sampling was done, hyperthyroidism patients were given methimazole at a starting dose of 30 mg daily, whereas ophthalmopathy patients were given high-dose intravenous methylprednisolone. The 85 to 100 discovery patients were divided at random into training and test sets in a 7:3 ratio. The study also compared thyroid tissue and blood T-cell repertoires from roughly six Graves' hyperthyroidism patients.

Remarks on this clonotype: It has no known antigen specificity. Being one base from a much bigger clone, this may be a read error.

Findings and caveats that apply to the study as a whole: No statistical method was used to fix the sample size in advance, and group allocation was not hidden from the investigators. In validation, progression to ophthalmopathy was predicted by the model with 70% to 71% sensitivity and 72% to 80% specificity, a median of roughly 6 months before onset. A model built on a 13 V-J signature distinguished ophthalmopathy from stable hyperthyroidism, reaching about 88% sensitivity and around 82% specificity in cross-validation and 80%/75% in testing. Most expanded thyroid clonotypes (frequency above 0.001) were also detected in blood, a finding suggesting that blood repertoires may reflect thyroid immune responses.

The TCR beta CDR3 regions were amplified from the RNA transcripts. A first-round RT-PCR of the TCR CDR3 used the HTBI primer set with the Qiagen OneStep RT-PCR kit. Libraries were constructed in a second round of multiplex PCR, after which size selection and purification were carried out. The libraries were sequenced on an Illumina HiSeq2000 using paired-end 100 bp reads. On the authors' methods: SOAPnuke was used to process the raw data, removing reads that contained adapters or uncalled bases, had a mean Phred below 15, or lacked an exact match to the constant primer or identifier. High-quality paired reads were merged with COPE v1.2.5, and unique nucleotide sequences were defined as clonotypes. MiTCR v1.1 was used to align the clonotypes against IMGT TRBV, TRBD and TRBJ reference segments. The analysis was restricted to V-J combinations with a frequency above 0.0001, which together covered over 99% of the repertoires. The TCS score was defined as the ratio of F50 (clonal expansion) to E x V (chaos), calculated using BLOSUM62-based TCRdist between CDR3 peptides within each V-J. Welch's t-statistics and random forest reduced around 520 V-J features to 10 to 15, which were used in a naive Bayes classifier (R e1071). TCRdb applied fastp at Q25 and MiXCR to the public reads, then kept only in-frame beta chains. Every entry covers one CDR3 protein and lists the most common genes and DNA from its rows. Clone size and V and J calls follow TCRdb, not the original study. The sample table lists about 270,000 distinct CDR3 sequences, roughly 20% of them with a count of one. About 60% of the sample comes from the top ten.

In the ophthalmopathy patients, disease was moderately to severely active, with a Clinical Activity Score of 3 or more, a NOSPECS grade of 4 or more, and a duration of less than 3 months. Patients with uncontrolled infections, other autoimmune diseases, pregnancy or lactation were excluded. Diagnoses relied on clinical symptoms, serum thyroxine and TRAb, thyroid ultrasound and orbital computed tomography. PBMCs were isolated from approximately 10 ml of fresh peripheral blood by Ficoll-Paque density gradient centrifugation. Trizol reagent was used to extract total RNA, and RNA quality was then checked on an Agilent 2100 Bioanalyzer. Taken from the germline V gene (reference sequence), the CDR1 and CDR2 loops are GTSNPN and SVGIG. The CDR3, cysteine through phenylalanine, is 15 amino acids long. This entry keeps only the CDR3 DNA: 45 bases, framed from base 1.

The sequence derives from a young man with Graves' ophthalmopathy. Sequences were obtained from blood. Recombination linked TRBV30 to TRBJ1-5; the D gene is not confidently resolved. The DNA is TGTGCCGGGAGTGTACTGGGGAGAAGCAATCAGCCCCAGCATTTT. This encodes CAGSVLGRSNQPQHF.